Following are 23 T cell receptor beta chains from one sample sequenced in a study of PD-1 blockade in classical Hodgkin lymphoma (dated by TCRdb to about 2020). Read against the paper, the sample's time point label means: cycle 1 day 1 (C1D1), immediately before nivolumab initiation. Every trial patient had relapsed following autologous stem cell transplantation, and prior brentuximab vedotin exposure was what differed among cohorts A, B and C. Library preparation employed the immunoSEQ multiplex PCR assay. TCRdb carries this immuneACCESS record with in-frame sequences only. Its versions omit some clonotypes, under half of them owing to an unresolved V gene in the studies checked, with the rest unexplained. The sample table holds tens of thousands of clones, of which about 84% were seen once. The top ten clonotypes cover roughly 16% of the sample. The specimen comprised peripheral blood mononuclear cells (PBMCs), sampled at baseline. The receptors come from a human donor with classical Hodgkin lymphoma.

The CDR3 loop reads CASSFGDSGDTQYF. As DNA, the CDR3 is TGTGCCAGCAGCTTTGGGGACTCGGGGGATACGCAGTATTTT. V usage is TRBV5-4 and J usage is TRBJ2-3, with D possibly being TRBD2 (6 bases). The CDR3 runs 14 residues. Germline V gene sequence: CDR1 SGHNT, CDR2 YYREEE (reference sequence). Trimming stripped 2 bases from V and 6 bases from J, with 13 bases between.

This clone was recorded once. As DNA, the CDR3 is TGTGCCAGCAGCGAGCTTCAATTCACTAACTATGGCTACACCTTC. Its translation is CASSELQFTNYGYTF. V is TRBV2 and J is TRBJ1-2; the D is unclear. This CDR3 has 15 amino acids. The germline V and J ends were trimmed by 6 bases and 0 bases, with 14 bases remaining between them. Germline V gene sequence: CDR1 SNHLY, CDR2 FYNNEI.

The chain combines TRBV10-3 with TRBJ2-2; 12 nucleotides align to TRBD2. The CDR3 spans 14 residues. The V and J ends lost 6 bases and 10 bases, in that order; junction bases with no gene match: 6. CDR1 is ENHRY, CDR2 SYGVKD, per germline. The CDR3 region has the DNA TGTGCCATCAGCAAACTAGCGGGAGGCACGGAGCTGTTTTTT. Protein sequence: CAISKLAGGTELFF.

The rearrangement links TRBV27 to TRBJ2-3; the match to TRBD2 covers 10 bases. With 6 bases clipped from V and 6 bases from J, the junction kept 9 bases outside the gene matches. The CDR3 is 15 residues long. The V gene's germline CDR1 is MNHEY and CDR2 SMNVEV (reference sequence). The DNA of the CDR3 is TGTGCCAGCAGCAGCGGGAGGGCCTCTTTCGATACGCAGTATTTT. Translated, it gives CASSSGRASFDTQYF.

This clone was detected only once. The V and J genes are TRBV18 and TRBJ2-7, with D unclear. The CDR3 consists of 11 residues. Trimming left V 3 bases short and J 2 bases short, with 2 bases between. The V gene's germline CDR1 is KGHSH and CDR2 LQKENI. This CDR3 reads CASSPTYEQYF. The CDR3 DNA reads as TGTGCCAGCTCACCTACCTACGAGCAGTACTTC.

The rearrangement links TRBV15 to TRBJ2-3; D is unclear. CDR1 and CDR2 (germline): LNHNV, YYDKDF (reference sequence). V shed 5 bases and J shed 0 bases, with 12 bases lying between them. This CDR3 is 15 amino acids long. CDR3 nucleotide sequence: TGTGCCACCAGCCCGGACGGTCATAGCACAGATACGCAGTATTTT. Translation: CATSPDGHSTDTQYF.

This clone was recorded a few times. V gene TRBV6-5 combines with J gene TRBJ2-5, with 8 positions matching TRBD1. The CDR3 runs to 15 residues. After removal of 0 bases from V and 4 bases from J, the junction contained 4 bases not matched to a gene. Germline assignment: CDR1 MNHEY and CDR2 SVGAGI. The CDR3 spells CASSYSDRAVETQYF. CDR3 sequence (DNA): TGTGCCAGCAGTTACTCGGACAGGGCGGTAGAGACCCAGTACTTC.

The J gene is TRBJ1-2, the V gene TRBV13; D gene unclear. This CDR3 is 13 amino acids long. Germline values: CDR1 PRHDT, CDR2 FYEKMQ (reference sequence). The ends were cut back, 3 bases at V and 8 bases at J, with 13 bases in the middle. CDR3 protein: CASSLANSNGYTF. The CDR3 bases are TGTGCCAGCAGCTTGGCCAACTCGAACGGCTACACCTTC.

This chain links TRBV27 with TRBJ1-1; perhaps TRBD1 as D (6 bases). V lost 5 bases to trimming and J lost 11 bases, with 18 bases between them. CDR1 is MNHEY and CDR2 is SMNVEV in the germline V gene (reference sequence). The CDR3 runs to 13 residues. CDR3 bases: TGTGCCAGCAGTCCCAGGGGCCCCGACGAGGCTTTCTTT. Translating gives CASSPRGPDEAFF.

The CDR3 bases are TGTGCCAGCATCGAGGCTACGGGAGTTAAGAGCTACGAGCAGTACTTC. Its protein is CASIEATGVKSYEQYF. This chain links TRBV7-9 with TRBJ2-7, with a weak D call TRBD2 (6 bases). The CDR3 extends over 16 amino acids. Trimming removed 7 bases at V and 3 bases at J, with 22 bases between. Germline-derived CDR1 and CDR2 are SEHNR and FQNEAQ (reference sequence).

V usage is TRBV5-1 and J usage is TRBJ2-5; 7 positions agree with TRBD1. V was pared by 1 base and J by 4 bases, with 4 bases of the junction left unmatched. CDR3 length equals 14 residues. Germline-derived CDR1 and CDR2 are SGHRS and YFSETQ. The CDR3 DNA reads TGCGCCAGCAGCTTGCCGGGACAGAGAGAGACCCAGTACTTC. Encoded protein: CASSLPGQRETQYF.

The DNA for the CDR3 is TGTGCCAGTAGTATGGGACTAGCGGGAAGGTACGAGCAGTACTTC. It specifies CASSMGLAGRYEQYF. The chain links TRBV19 to TRBJ2-7; 13 bases agree with TRBD2. V was clipped by 3 bases and J by 4 bases; unmatched bases: 3. Germline CDR1 LNHDA, CDR2 SQIVND (reference sequence). The CDR3 has 15 residues.

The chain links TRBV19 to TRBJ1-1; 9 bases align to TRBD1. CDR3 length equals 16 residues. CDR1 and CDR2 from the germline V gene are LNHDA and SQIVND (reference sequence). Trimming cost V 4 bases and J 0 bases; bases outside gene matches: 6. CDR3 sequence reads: CASSTLGQGMNTEAFF. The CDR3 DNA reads TGTGCCAGTAGTACCCTAGGACAGGGGATGAACACTGAAGCTTTCTTT.

The CDR3 DNA sequence: TGTGCCAGCAAGTCTGGAGGCTCTGGGGCCAACGTCCTGACTTTC. This translates into CASKSGGSGANVLTF. The V gene is TRBV7-2, the J gene TRBJ2-6; possibly TRBD2 for D (5 bases). This CDR3 is built from 15 residues. Germline V gene data show CDR1 as SGHTA and CDR2 as FQGNSA. V lost 7 bases to trimming and J lost 0 bases, with 10 bases between them. The full variable domain, in which reference TRBV7-2 and TRBJ2-6 provide the parts outside the CDR3, is GAGVSQSPSNKVTEKGKDVELRCDPISGHTALYWYRQSLGQGLEFLIYFQGNSAPDKSGLPSDRFSAERTGGSVSTLTIQRTQQEDSAVYLCASKSGGSGANVLTFGAGSRLTVL.

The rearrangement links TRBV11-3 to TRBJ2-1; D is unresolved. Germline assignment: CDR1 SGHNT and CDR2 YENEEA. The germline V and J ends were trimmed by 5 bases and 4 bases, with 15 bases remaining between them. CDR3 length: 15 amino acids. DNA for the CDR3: TGTGCCAGCAGCCCCTCCTCGATAGAGTACAATGAGCAGTTCTTC. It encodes CASSPSSIEYNEQFF.

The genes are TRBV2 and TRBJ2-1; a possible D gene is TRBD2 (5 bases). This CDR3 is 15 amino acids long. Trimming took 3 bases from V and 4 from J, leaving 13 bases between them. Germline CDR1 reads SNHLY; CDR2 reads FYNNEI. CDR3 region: CASSEGIAKYNEQFF. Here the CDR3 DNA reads TGTGCCAGCAGTGAGGGAATAGCGAAATACAATGAGCAGTTCTTC.

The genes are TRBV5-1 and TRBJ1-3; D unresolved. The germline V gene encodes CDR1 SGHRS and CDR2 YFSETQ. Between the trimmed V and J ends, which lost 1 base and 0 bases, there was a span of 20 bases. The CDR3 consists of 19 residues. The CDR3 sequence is CASSLSPAARGRSGNTIYF. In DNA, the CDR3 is TGCGCCAGCAGCTTGTCCCCCGCCGCGCGGGGTCGCTCTGGAAACACCATATATTTT.

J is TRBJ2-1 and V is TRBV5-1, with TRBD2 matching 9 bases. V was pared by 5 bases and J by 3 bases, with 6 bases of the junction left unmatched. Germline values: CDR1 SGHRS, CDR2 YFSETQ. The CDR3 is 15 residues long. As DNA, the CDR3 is TGCGCCAGCAGGATGGGACTAGCTGACTACAATGAGCAGTTCTTC. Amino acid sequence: CASRMGLADYNEQFF. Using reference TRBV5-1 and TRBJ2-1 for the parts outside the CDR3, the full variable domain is KAGVTQTPRYLIKTRGQQVTLSCSPISGHRSVSWYQQTPGQGLQFLFEYFSETQRNKGNFPGRFSGRQFSNSRSEMNVSTLELGDSALYLCASRMGLADYNEQFFGPGTRLTVL.

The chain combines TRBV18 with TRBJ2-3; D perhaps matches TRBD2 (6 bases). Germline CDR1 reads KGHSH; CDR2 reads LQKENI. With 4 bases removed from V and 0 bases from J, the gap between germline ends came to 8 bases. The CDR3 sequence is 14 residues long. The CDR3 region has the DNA TGTGCCAGCTCACGGAGCGGGAGCACAGATACGCAGTATTTT. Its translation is CASSRSGSTDTQYF.

CDR3 amino acids: CASSYRGYNEQFF. CDR3 bases: TGTGCCAGCAGCTACCGGGGTTACAATGAGCAGTTCTTC. The rearrangement uses TRBV7-2 and TRBJ2-1; possibly TRBD2 for D (5 bases). The CDR3 contains 13 residues. Per germline, CDR1 SGHTA and CDR2 FQGNSA. With 4 bases removed from V and 4 bases from J, the gap between germline ends came to 8 bases.

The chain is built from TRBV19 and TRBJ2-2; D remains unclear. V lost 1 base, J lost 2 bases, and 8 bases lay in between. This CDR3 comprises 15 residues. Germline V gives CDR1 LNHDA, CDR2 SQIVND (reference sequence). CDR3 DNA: TGTGCCAGTAGTATAGTGAACAGAAACACCGGGGAGCTGTTTTTT. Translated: CASSIVNRNTGELFF.

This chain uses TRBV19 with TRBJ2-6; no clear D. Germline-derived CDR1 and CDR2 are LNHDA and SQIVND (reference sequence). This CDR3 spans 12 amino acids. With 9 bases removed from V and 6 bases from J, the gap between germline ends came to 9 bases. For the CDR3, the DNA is TGTGCCAGCTGTACTGAGGCCAACGTCCTGACTTTC. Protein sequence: CASCTEANVLTF.

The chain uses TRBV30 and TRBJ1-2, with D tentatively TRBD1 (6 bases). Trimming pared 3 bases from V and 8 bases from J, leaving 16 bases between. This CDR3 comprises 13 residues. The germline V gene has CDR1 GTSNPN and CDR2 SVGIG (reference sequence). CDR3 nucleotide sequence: TGTGCCTGGAGCCTGCGGGGGGCGCGAGGCTACACCTTC. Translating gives CAWSLRGARGYTF.